This T cell receptor (beta chain) was recovered during a study of regulatory T cells in long-lasting Graves disease. Time point reported: newly diagnosed GD, antithyroid drugs for less than 3 months. PBMC RNA was the source of the TCR library. Under American Thyroid Association guidelines, Graves' disease was diagnosed. Patient provenance is recorded as an endocrinology department in Xi'an, China. CDR3 regions were amplified by Arm-PCR using iRepertoire HTBI primers to build TCR beta libraries. MiXCR, applied by TCRdb to the multiplex PCR reads, yields one record per CDR3 protein. The table has fewer than 550,000 distinct CDR3 sequences, about a sixth seen once. Study results and caveats: Public clonotype sharing was higher in persistent than newly diagnosed patients.

CDR3 length equals 18 residues. The V and J ends lost 2 bases and 0 bases respectively, with 20 bases between them. Germline assignment: CDR1 MNHEY and CDR2 SVGEGT. In this sample, this clonotype turned up many times. Its specificity is unknown. The same sample was also used in a study of T cells in Graves' hyperthyroidism and ophthalmopathy.

The receptor's source is a woman younger than 30 with Graves disease. The input for sequencing was peripheral blood mononuclear cells (PBMCs), taken at new diagnosis, from a patient treated with antithyroid drugs. The gene calls are TRBV6-2 or TRBV6-3 and TRBJ2-7; D might be TRBD2 (6 bases). This CDR3 is CASSYGFGRAGSSYEQYF. Here the CDR3 DNA reads TGTGCCAGCAGTTACGGGTTTGGTCGAGCGGGCAGCTCCTACGAGCAGTACTTC.